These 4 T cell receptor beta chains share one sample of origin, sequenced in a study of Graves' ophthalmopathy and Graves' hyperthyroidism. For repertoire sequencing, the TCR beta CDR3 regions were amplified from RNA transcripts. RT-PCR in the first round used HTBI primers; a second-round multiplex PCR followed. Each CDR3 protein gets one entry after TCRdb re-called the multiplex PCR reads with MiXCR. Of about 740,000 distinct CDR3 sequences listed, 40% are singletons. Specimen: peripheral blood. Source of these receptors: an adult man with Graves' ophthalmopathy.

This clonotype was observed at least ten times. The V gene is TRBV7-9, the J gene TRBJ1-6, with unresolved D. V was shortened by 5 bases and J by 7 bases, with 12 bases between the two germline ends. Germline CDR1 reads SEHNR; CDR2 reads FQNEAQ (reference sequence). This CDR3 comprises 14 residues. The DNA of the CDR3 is TGTGCCAGCAGCCCAGTAGGCTTCAATTCACCCCTCCACTTT. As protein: CASSPVGFNSPLHF.

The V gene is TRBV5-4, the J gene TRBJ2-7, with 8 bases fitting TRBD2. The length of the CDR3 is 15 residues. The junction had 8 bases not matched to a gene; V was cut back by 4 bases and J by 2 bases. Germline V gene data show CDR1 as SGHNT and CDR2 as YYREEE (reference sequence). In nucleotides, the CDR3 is TGTGCCAGCAGCGTCGCCGGGACTAGTACCTACGAGCAGTACTTC. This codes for CASSVAGTSTYEQYF.

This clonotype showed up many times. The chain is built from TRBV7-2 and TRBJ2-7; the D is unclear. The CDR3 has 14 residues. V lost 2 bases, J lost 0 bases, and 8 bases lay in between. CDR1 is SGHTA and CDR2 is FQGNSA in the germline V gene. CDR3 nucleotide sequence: TGTGCCAGCAGCTTAAGTCGCAGCTCCTACGAGCAGTACTTC. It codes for CASSLSRSSYEQYF.

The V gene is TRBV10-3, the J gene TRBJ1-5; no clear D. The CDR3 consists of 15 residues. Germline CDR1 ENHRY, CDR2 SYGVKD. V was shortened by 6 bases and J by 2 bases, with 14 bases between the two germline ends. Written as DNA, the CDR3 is TGTGCCATCAGGGTCGAGGTCCGGGGCAATCAGCCCCAGCATTTT. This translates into CAIRVEVRGNQPQHF.